The 12 T cell receptor beta chains below all came from one sample that was sequenced in a study of memory CD4+ T cells and cytomegalovirus serostatus. The method was immunoSEQ multiplex PCR; TCRdb's version includes in-frame clones alone and lacks a portion of them. The top ten clones hold 1% to 1.2% of a sample with 55,000 to 65,000 clones, around 80% of them seen once. The sort gate was single viable CD3+CD4+CD8-CD45RO+ cells for memory CD4+ T cells. The sequenced sample consisted of memory CD4+ T cells from blood. The receptors stem from an adult in good health and CMV-seronegative.

V gene TRBV18 combines with J gene TRBJ1-4, with a possible D match to TRBD1 (6 bases). The CDR3 is 15 residues long. From germline, CDR1 is KGHSH and CDR2 LQKENI. V was clipped by 2 bases and J by 3 bases, with 10 bases between them. The CDR3 DNA reads as TGTGCCAGCTCACCATACAACAGGGCTAATGAAAAACTGTTTTTT. Its translation is CASSPYNRANEKLFF.

J is TRBJ1-1 and V is TRBV7-9; D unclear. This CDR3 is 13 amino acids long. Trimming stripped 5 bases from V and 1 base from J, with 8 bases between. Germline V gives CDR1 SEHNR, CDR2 FQNEAQ (reference sequence). The CDR3 spells CASSLDSNTEAFF. As DNA, the CDR3 is TGTGCCAGCAGCCTCGATTCGAACACTGAAGCTTTCTTT.

Comment on this clone: At one end the junction does not follow the germline gene, possibly because of a read error. The chain employs TRBV19 and TRBJ2-1, with 12 bases matching TRBD1. The CDR3 has 11 amino acids. CDR1 and CDR2 (germline): LNHDA, SQIVND (reference sequence). The chain's CDR3 is CASRQGDRGLF. The CDR3 DNA reads as TGTGCCAGTAGGCAGGGGGACAGGGGGCTCTTC.

J is TRBJ2-7 and V is TRBV20-1; D ambiguous. Trimming left V 3 bases short and J 10 bases short, with 13 bases between. Germline V gives CDR1 DFQATT, CDR2 SNEGSKA (reference sequence). The CDR3 is 11 residues long. In DNA, the CDR3 is TGCAGTGCTAGGATGCAGTCTATCCAGTACTTC. Protein product: CSARMQSIQYF.

The chain employs TRBV6-6 and TRBJ1-4; 10 bases line up with TRBD1. The CDR3 is 15 residues long. CDR1 is MNHNY and CDR2 is SVGAGI in the germline V gene (reference sequence). Trimming at V came to 6 bases and at J to 5 bases, leaving 6 bases not matched to a gene. DNA of the CDR3: TGTGCCAGCAGCGATCGGACAGGGGGAAATGAAAAACTGTTTTTT. Translation: CASSDRTGGNEKLFF.

This chain connects TRBV4-2 to TRBJ1-2; D remains ambiguous. Germline assignment: CDR1 LGHNA and CDR2 YNFKEQ. Trimming pared 0 bases from V and 3 bases from J, leaving 5 bases between. The CDR3 has 13 amino acids. CDR3 residues: CASSQEVDYGYTF. The CDR3, as DNA: TGTGCCAGCAGCCAAGAGGTGGACTATGGCTACACCTTC.

The table lists this clone with a count of one. The chain couples TRBV7-3 to TRBJ2-7; D is unclear. V lost 1 base to trimming and J lost 0 bases, with 13 bases between them. The CDR3 has 16 residues. The germline gives CDR1 SGHTA, CDR2 FQGTGA. The chain's CDR3 is CASSLIRHTHSYEQYF. DNA of the CDR3: TGTGCCAGCAGCTTAATACGCCATACACACTCCTACGAGCAGTACTTC.

This clone has a single count. V is TRBV27 and J is TRBJ1-5; D gene ambiguous. Germline V gene sequence: CDR1 MNHEY, CDR2 SMNVEV (reference sequence). The ends were cut back, 5 bases at V and 0 bases at J, with 14 bases in the middle. The CDR3 length is 16 residues. The DNA for the CDR3 is TGTGCCAGCAGTCTCGGGTGTTTTGCTAGCAATCAGCCCCAGCATTTT. Translation gives CASSLGCFASNQPQHF.

The chain employs TRBV11-2 and TRBJ2-1, with 12 bases matching TRBD2. Trimming took 5 bases from V and 10 from J; bases not matched to a gene: 9. This CDR3 has 15 amino acids. CDR1 is SGHAT, CDR2 FQNNGV, per germline. The CDR3 DNA follows: TGTGCCAGCAGCCCCCCTAGCGGGAGGGCCTGGGAGCAGTTCTTC. Its translation: CASSPPSGRAWEQFF.

The V gene is TRBV30, the J gene TRBJ1-4; D uncertain. Trimming cost V 0 bases and J 6 bases, with 11 bases left between them. The CDR3 is 14 residues long. Germline lookup yields CDR1 GTSNPN and CDR2 SVGIG (reference sequence). CDR3 sequence (DNA): TGTGCCTGGAGTGTACCTTCCTGGGATGAAAAACTGTTTTTT. This codes for CAWSVPSWDEKLFF.

The chain is built from TRBV25-1 and TRBJ1-2; possibly TRBD1 for D (6 bases). Trimming shortened V by 3 bases and J by 7 bases, and 18 bases separated the two germline ends. CDR3 length equals 15 residues. Germline V lookup: CDR1 MGHDK, CDR2 SYGVNS. The DNA of the CDR3 is TGTGCCAGCAGTGACCCCAGGGGTGGGATCGGTGGCTACACCTTC. This gives the protein CASSDPRGGIGGYTF.

The rearrangement links TRBV29-1 to TRBJ1-1; D is ambiguous. The V gene's germline CDR1 is SQVTM and CDR2 ANQGSEA. Deletions cut 7 bases from V and 1 base from J, with 7 bases between. The CDR3 sequence is 11 residues long. The CDR3 nucleotides are TGCAGCGCTAAAACGAACACTGAAGCTTTCTTT. Translating it yields CSAKTNTEAFF.